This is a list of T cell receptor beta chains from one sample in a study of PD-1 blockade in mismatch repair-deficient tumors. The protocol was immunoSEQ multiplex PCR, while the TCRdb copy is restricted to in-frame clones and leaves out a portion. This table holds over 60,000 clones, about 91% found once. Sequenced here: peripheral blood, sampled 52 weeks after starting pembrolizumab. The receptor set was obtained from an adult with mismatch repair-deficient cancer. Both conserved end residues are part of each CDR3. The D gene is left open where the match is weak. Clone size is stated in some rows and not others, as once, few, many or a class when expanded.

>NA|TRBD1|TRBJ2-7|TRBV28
TGTGCCAGCAGTGTTCTGATTGGGACAGGGGGCGGCGACGAGCAGTACTTC
CASSVLIGTGGGDEQYF
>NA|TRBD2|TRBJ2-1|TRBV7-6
TGTGCCAGCAGAATGGGGCACAATAGCGGGAGGAACGATGAGCAGTTCTTC
CASRMGHNSGRNDEQFF
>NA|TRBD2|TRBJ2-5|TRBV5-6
TGTGCCAGCAGCTTGGCGCTAGCGGGATACCAAGAGACCCAGTACTTC
CASSLALAGYQETQYF
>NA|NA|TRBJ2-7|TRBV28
TGTGCCAGCAGAATCGGACAGTCCTACGAGCAGTACTTC
CASRIGQSYEQYF
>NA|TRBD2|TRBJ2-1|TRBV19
TGTGCCAGTAGTATACCGGGACTAGTCCAGTACAATGAGCAGTTCTTC
CASSIPGLVQYNEQFF
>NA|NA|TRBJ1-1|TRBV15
TGTGCCACCAGCAGAGAGGCGGGGAGGGAGGTGAGCACTGAAGCTTTCTTT
CATSREAGREVSTEAFF
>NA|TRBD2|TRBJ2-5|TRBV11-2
TGTGCCAGCAGCTTAGATCCCGGGGGGAGAGAGACCCAGTACTTC
CASSLDPGGRETQYF
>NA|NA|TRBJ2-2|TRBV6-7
TGTGCCAGCAGTGTGCCGAACCGGGACTCGAGGTTGTTTGTTAACACCGGGGAGCTGTTTTTT
CASSVPNRDSRLFVNTGELFF
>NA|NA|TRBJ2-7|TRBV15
TGTGCCACCAGCGGCTGGGGAATTGACTACGAGCAGTACTTC
CATSGWGIDYEQYF
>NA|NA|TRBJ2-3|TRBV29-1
TGCAGCGTTGTCCGGGACAGCACAGATACGCAGTATTTT
CSVVRDSTDTQYF
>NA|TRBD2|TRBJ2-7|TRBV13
TGTGCCAGCAGCCAAAGACTAGCGGGAAAAGATACCTACGAGCAGTACTTC
CASSQRLAGKDTYEQYF
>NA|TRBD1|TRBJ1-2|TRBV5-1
TGCGCCAGCAGCCACCGGGACAGTGAGCCCAACTATGGCTACACCTTC
CASSHRDSEPNYGYTF
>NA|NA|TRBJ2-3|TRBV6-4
TGTGCCAGCAGTGACCTGGACACAGATACGCAGTATTTT
CASSDLDTDTQYF
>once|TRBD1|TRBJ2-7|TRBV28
TGTGCCAGCAGACTAATACAGGGGACCTCCTACGAGCAGTACTTC
CASRLIQGTSYEQYF
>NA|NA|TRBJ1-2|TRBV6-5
TGTGCCAGCAGTTCGGATCTCCTCTATGGCTACACCTTC
CASSSDLLYGYTF
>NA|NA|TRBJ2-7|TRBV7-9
TGTGCCAGCAGCCCCCTTCACGAAAGGCAGCTCAGGGGGCAGTACTTC
CASSPLHERQLRGQYF